This record covers a single T cell receptor (beta chain). The antigen is undetermined. This CDR3 region has 17 residues. V was clipped by 4 bases and J by 2 bases, with 19 bases between them. Germline CDR1 SGHRS, CDR2 YFSETQ. This specimen comes from a study of OX40 agonist ivuxolimab in advanced cancers. The wider study: The drug used for patients, ivuxolimab, was an agonistic anti-OX40 (CD134) antibody. Patient treatment consisted of intravenous ivuxolimab administration every 2 weeks at 0.01 to 10 mg/kg.

The data were produced by immunoSEQ multiplex PCR, yet TCRdb's version contains in-frame clones alone and is incomplete. The sample lists fewer than 60,000 clones; 82% were seen once. Study results and caveats: Antigen specificity was not determined for the expanded peripheral T cells.

V and J are TRBV5-1 and TRBJ1-5; D is perhaps TRBD1 (5 bases). This receptor was taken from an adult with an advanced solid tumor such as melanoma, head and neck, liver or kidney cancer. Sequencing used CD4+ or CD8+ T cells sorted from blood, obtained in a trial of the OX40 agonist ivuxolimab. This CDR3 reads CASSPGPLGLGNQPQHF. The CDR3 region has the DNA TGCGCCAGCAGCCCGGGACCTCTAGGGTTGGGCAATCAGCCCCAGCATTTT.